The rows below give T cell receptor beta chains drawn from one sample of a study of human T cells and chemical hapten exposure. Each CDR3 protein gets one entry after TCRdb re-called the RACE reads with MiXCR. The sample has about 30,000 distinct CDR3 sequences; about 5.6% are singletons. The sample was whole blood, taken in connection with sensitization to the hapten diphenylcyclopropenone (DPC). These receptors were collected from a man aged 25 to 40 with alopecia areata. Some clones in this sample may be carry-over from other donors' samples. Each CDR3 is given with its conserved first and last residue.

TRBV20-1	TRBJ2-1	CSAYTGGLEQFF
TRBV29-1	TRBJ1-2	CSVPGGSYGYTF
TRBV6-5	TRBJ2-5	CASSYQGAGGAETQYF
TRBV29-1	TRBJ1-1	CSVTTVNTEAFF
TRBV4-2	TRBJ2-1	CASSQEYEQFF
TRBV7-9	TRBJ2-7	CASSTTTGSPWEQYF
TRBV6-2/TRBV6-3	TRBJ1-1	CASSYSSVRSADPADTEAFF
TRBV12-3/TRBV12-4	TRBJ2-1	CASTSHNEQFF
TRBV2	TRBJ2-5	CASSDFVAGSQETQYF
TRBV27	TRBJ2-1	CASSPFGYWDNEQFF
TRBV12-3/TRBV12-4	TRBJ2-3	CASSFADPDTQYF
TRBV28	TRBJ2-1	CASSSAGGPNEQFF
TRBV29-1	TRBJ2-7	CSVSGVYSYEQYF
TRBV12-3/TRBV12-4	TRBJ2-1	CASSLSSQGNEQFF
TRBV5-8	TRBJ1-6	CASSPGQGFRSYNSPLHF
TRBV3-1	TRBJ2-5	CASSQKVNQETQYF
TRBV12-3/TRBV12-4	TRBJ2-7	CASSSNYEQYF